The 21 T cell receptor beta chains below come from one sample, sequenced in a study of blood T cells in healthy people across ages. Then a second PCR, running about 6 to 11 cycles, was carried out with a sample-barcoded 5' primer and a J-beta primer mix. TCRdb recomputed calls from the 5' RACE reads with MiXCR, one row per CDR3 protein. The sample carries a few hundred thousand distinct CDR3 sequences, about a quarter recorded once. The sample was also reused in another study, on T cells of mothers and their children.

Sequenced material: blood. The receptors stem from a boy aged 2 to 9 in good health.

V usage is TRBV10-3 and J usage is TRBJ2-5; no clear D gene. The J call may not be correct, given that the DNA end is closer to TRBJ2-1. CDR3 length: 14 amino acids. CDR1 ENHRY and CDR2 SYGVKD come from the germline V gene. CDR3 loop: CATAVAERINEQFF. The CDR3, as DNA: TGTGCCACGGCCGTGGCCGAACGGATAAATGAGCAGTTCTTC.

In this sample, this clonotype turned up a few times. The chain combines TRBV7-8 with TRBJ2-5; the match to TRBD2 covers 7 bases. The DNA end favors TRBJ2-1, so the J call may be wrong. The CDR3 has 12 residues. The germline V gene encodes CDR1 SGHVS and CDR2 FQNEAQ. Here the CDR3 DNA reads TGTGCCAGCCGACTAGCAGGCAATGAGCAGTTCTTC. This gives the protein CASRLAGNEQFF.

V gene TRBV7-9 combines with J gene TRBJ2-7; D perhaps matches TRBD1 (6 bases). Trimming took 7 bases from V and 0 from J, leaving 13 bases between them. From germline, CDR1 is SEHNR and CDR2 FQNEAQ (reference sequence). This CDR3 region has 14 residues. CDR3 nucleotides: TGTGCCAGCACCCCTCAACAGGGCTCCTACGAGCAGTACTTC. It specifies CASTPQQGSYEQYF.

The V and J genes are TRBV15 and TRBJ2-3; TRBD2 matches 9 bases. The CDR3 runs 17 residues. Germline CDR1 and CDR2: LNHNV and YYDKDF (reference sequence). The trim removed 0 bases at V and 3 bases at J, leaving 7 bases unmatched. The CDR3 nucleotides are TGTGCCACCAGCAGAGATAAGGCGGGGGGGCTTACAGATACGCAGTATTTT. Translating gives CATSRDKAGGLTDTQYF.

The chain has TRBV12-5 and TRBJ2-4, with D perhaps matching TRBD2 (5 bases). The CDR3 has 15 amino acids. V was shortened by 6 bases and J by 8 bases, with 20 bases between the two germline ends. Germline loops: CDR1 LGHNT, CDR2 FRNRAP. For the CDR3, the DNA is TGTGCTAGTGGCCCGAGTCTAGCTACCTGGGACATTCAGTACTTC. Amino acid sequence: CASGPSLATWDIQYF. The full variable domain, its missing parts supplied by reference TRBV12-5 and TRBJ2-4, is DARVTQTPRHKVTEMGQEVTMRCQPILGHNTVFWYRQTMMQGLELLAYFRNRAPLDDSGMPKDRFSAEMPDATLATLKIQPSEPRDSAVYFCASGPSLATWDIQYFGAGTRLSVL.

This rearrangement joins TRBV6-1 to TRBJ2-1; TRBD2 matches 9 bases. The CDR3 has 16 amino acids. With 4 bases clipped from V and 5 bases from J, the junction kept 9 bases outside the gene matches. Germline-derived CDR1 and CDR2 are MNHNS and SASEGT. The CDR3 sequence: CASSASPSGTDNEQFF. CDR3 in DNA: TGTGCCAGCAGTGCCTCCCCTAGCGGGACCGACAATGAGCAGTTCTTC.

This clonotype was found a few times. This chain connects TRBV28 to TRBJ2-4, with 12 positions matching TRBD1. Germline CDR1 MDHEN, CDR2 SYDVKM. The CDR3 is 19 amino acids. Trimming cost V 6 bases and J 3 bases; bases outside gene matches: 15. The CDR3 region has the DNA TGTGCCAGCAGCCCTATAGGGACAGGGGGCCGTGTCGGCAAAAACATTCAGTACTTC. Encoded protein: CASSPIGTGGRVGKNIQYF.

The chain links TRBV6-6 to TRBJ2-5; no firm D call. The J call may be wrong; the DNA end is better matched by TRBJ2-1. Germline-derived CDR1 and CDR2 are MNHNY and SVGAGI (reference sequence). This CDR3 comprises 15 residues. The chain's CDR3 is CASSYIPARETEQFF. Written as DNA, the CDR3 is TGTGCCAGCAGTTACATCCCGGCACGCGAAACTGAGCAGTTCTTC.

This sequence joins TRBV7-9 and TRBJ1-2; TRBD1 matches 9 bases. Germline CDR1 SEHNR, CDR2 FQNEAQ (reference sequence). J was trimmed by 8 bases and V by 5 bases; bases with no gene match: 15. The CDR3 covers 16 residues. The CDR3 nucleotides read TGTGCCAGCAGCGGATCCGGGACAGGGCAACTCTACGGCTACACCTTC. This gives the protein CASSGSGTGQLYGYTF.

The chain is built from TRBV14 and TRBJ1-2; D remains ambiguous. This CDR3 spans 15 amino acids. V was pared by 4 bases and J by 11 bases, with 23 bases between. Germline V gene lookup returns CDR1 SGHDN and CDR2 FVKESK. The DNA of the CDR3 is TGTGCCAGCAGCCGCCCCCAGACCCCCTACGCGAGATACACCTTC. Protein: CASSRPQTPYARYTF. The full variable domain, in which reference TRBV14 and TRBJ1-2 provide the parts outside the CDR3, is EAGVTQFPSHSVIEKGQTVTLRCDPISGHDNLYWYRRVMGKEIKFLLHFVKESKQDESGMPNNRFLAERTGGTYSTLKVQPAELEDSGVYFCASSRPQTPYARYTFGSGTRLTVV.

This clonotype was recorded at least ten times. This chain joins TRBV20-1 and TRBJ1-1, with D uncertain. V was trimmed by 6 bases and J by 0 bases, leaving 11 bases between them. CDR1 is DFQATT and CDR2 is SNEGSKA in the germline V gene (reference sequence). The CDR3 has 13 amino acids. CDR3 sequence: CSALPHMNTEAFF. Written as DNA, the CDR3 is TGCAGTGCATTACCGCATATGAACACTGAAGCTTTCTTT.

This clonotype was detected a few times. The V call is TRBV28, the J call TRBJ2-1; 8 bases match TRBD1. The J call is in doubt because the DNA end fits TRBJ2-7 better. In germline, CDR1 is MDHEN, CDR2 SYDVKM. This CDR3 has 22 residues. The CDR3 loop reads CASSFPNNPGQETIKNYHEQYF. The CDR3 nucleotides read TGTGCCAGCAGTTTTCCCAACAACCCGGGACAGGAGACTATAAAGAACTACCACGAGCAGTACTTC.

This clonotype came up a few times. The chain has TRBV20-1 and TRBJ2-3; D is possibly TRBD2 (5 bases). Germline CDR1 DFQATT, CDR2 SNEGSKA (reference sequence). Trimming pared 3 bases from V and 4 bases from J, leaving 11 bases between. CDR3 length: 13 amino acids. The DNA of the CDR3 is TGCAGTGCTAGCCCCGGGAACCCAGATACGCAGTATTTT. It codes for CSASPGNPDTQYF.

V and J are TRBV5-1 and TRBJ2-1; 15 bases align to TRBD2. Germline CDR1 SGHRS, CDR2 YFSETQ. Germline trimming cut 0 bases from V and 0 bases from J; bases unmatched to any gene: 4. There are 19 residues in the CDR3. CDR3 in DNA: TGCGCCAGCAGCTTGGTGGGACTAGCGGGGGGCCGCTCCTACAATGAGCAGTTCTTC. The encoded protein is CASSLVGLAGGRSYNEQFF.

This clonotype was observed a few times. V is TRBV6-6 and J is TRBJ2-1; D remains ambiguous. The J call may be faulty, since TRBJ2-5 better matches the DNA end. This CDR3 has 14 amino acids. Germline CDR1 MNHNY, CDR2 SVGAGI (reference sequence). The CDR3 DNA reads TGTGCCAGCACCCCCGAGGAGATTGGGGAGACCCAGTACTTC. It specifies CASTPEEIGETQYF.

The chain carries TRBV19 and TRBJ2-5; the match to TRBD1 covers 7 bases. This CDR3 region has 15 residues. With 2 bases clipped from V and 4 bases from J, the junction kept 7 bases outside the gene matches. The germline V gene encodes CDR1 LNHDA and CDR2 SQIVND (reference sequence). The CDR3 loop reads CASSITGVPGETQYF. Here the CDR3 DNA reads TGTGCCAGTAGTATAACAGGGGTACCGGGAGAGACCCAGTACTTC.

The chain carries TRBV27 and TRBJ2-3; weak D call: TRBD1 (5 bases). CDR1 and CDR2 (germline): MNHEY, SMNVEV (reference sequence). This CDR3 is 15 amino acids long. V lost 7 bases and J 6 bases, leaving 20 bases between the germline ends. In nucleotides, the CDR3 is TGTGCCAGCACCTGGAAGGGGATGGGGTCGGATACGCAGTATTTT. Its translation is CASTWKGMGSDTQYF.

The chain combines TRBV6-2 or TRBV6-3 with TRBJ1-5; D not resolved. The CDR3 covers 17 residues. Germline-derived CDR1 and CDR2 are MNHEY and SVGEGT. With 0 bases removed from V and 4 bases from J, the gap between germline ends came to 16 bases. CDR3 in DNA: TGTGCCAGCAGTTACTCAATTGGGAGACGAGGGAATCAGCCCCAGCATTTT. This codes for CASSYSIGRRGNQPQHF.

The chain employs TRBV6-5 and TRBJ2-3; D is unresolved. The CDR3 extends over 14 amino acids. Germline loops: CDR1 MNHEY, CDR2 SVGAGI. The V and J ends lost 2 bases and 4 bases respectively, with 10 bases between them. CDR3 region: CASSYGPLADTQYF. The DNA for the CDR3 is TGTGCCAGCAGTTACGGGCCTTTGGCAGATACGCAGTATTTT.

As concerns this clonotype: Because the CDR3 is missing its conserved closing phenylalanine or tryptophan, this is likely a read error. The chain is built from TRBV5-1 and TRBJ2-6; D gene unclear. This CDR3 is 16 amino acids long. Germline assignment: CDR1 SGHRS and CDR2 YFSETQ. Trimming took 0 bases from V and 0 from J, leaving 7 bases between them. The CDR3 DNA is TGCGCCAGCAGCTTGGAACCGAGCTCTGGGGCCAACGTCCTGACTAAC. Amino acids: CASSLEPSSGANVLTN.

This clonotype turned up a few times. The chain carries TRBV29-1 and TRBJ2-3, with a possible D match to TRBD2 (5 bases). The CDR3 loop spans 14 amino acids. Trimming took off 6 bases at V and 2 bases at J, with 15 bases between the two ends. Per the germline V gene, CDR1 is SQVTM and CDR2 is ANQGSEA. The CDR3 region is CSVPPGGSTDTQYF. The CDR3 DNA reads TGCAGCGTCCCCCCCGGCGGGTCCACAGATACGCAGTATTTT.